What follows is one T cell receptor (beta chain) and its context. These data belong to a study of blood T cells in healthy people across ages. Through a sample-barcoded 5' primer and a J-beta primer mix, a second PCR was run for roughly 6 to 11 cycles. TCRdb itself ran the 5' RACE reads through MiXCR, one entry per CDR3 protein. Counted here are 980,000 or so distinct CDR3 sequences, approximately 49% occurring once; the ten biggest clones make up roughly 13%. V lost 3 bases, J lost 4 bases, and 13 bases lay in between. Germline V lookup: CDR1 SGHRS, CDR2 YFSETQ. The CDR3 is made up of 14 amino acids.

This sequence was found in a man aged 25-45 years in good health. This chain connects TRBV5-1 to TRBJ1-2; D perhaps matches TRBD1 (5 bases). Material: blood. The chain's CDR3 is CASSSVDRTYGYTF. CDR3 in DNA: TGCGCCAGCAGCTCGGTAGACAGAACCTATGGCTACACCTTC.